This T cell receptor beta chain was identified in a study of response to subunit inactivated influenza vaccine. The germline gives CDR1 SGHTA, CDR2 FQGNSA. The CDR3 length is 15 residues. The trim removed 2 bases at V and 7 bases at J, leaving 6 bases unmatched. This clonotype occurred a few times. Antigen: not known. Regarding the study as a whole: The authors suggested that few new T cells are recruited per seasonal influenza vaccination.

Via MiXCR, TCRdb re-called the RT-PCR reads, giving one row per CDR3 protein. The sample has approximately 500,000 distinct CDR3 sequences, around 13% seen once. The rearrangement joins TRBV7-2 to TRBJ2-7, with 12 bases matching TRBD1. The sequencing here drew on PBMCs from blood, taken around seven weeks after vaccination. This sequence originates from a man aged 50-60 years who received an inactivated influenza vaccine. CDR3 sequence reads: CASSLYGTGGLEQYF. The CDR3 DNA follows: TGTGCCAGCAGCTTATACGGGACAGGGGGCTTGGAGCAGTACTTC.